Included here is one T cell receptor (beta chain) sequence, with context. Its target antigen remains unknown. The sample holds no much larger clone one base away, and base qualities are not on file. This sample was taken from a study of cytomegalovirus exposure and HLA in healthy donors (dated by TCRdb to the late 2010s). Concerning the study at large: An earlier analysis of 587 of the donors reported around 280 Gb of sequence data and 100 million to 120 million unique TCR beta sequences obtained from 150 million to 200 million T cells. An early release that covered some 630 HLA-typed donors contained about 300 gigabases of sequencing data and around 80 million unique TCR sequences. Of the roughly 400 genotyped donors, 70% to 90% were placed in the genetic ancestry cluster associated with self-reported Caucasian donors. The study aimed to test whether cataloging public T cell receptors could reveal signatures of past pathogen exposure. The study profiled the T cell repertoires of 550 to 700 subjects by immunosequencing and related them to cytomegalovirus serostatus. A separate validation cohort of some 130 different subjects was used in addition to the roughly 700-subject first cohort. To predict cytomegalovirus infection status, the study brought together high-throughput TCR immunosequencing, statistical association of individual TCRs with disease status, and machine learning. To study patterns of TCR occurrence, a later analysis re-analyzed previously published TCR beta repertoires from 666 donors and added high-resolution HLA genotyping. The later analysis used no new phenotypic data to find candidate immune exposures, relying instead on TCR beta sequences and their occurrence across donors. An earlier analysis of 500 to 750 of the donors applied high-throughput TCR beta sequencing to assess whether each TCR beta V gene segment acted as functional or pseudogenic. Donor age, sex, ethnicity and CMV serostatus were collected together with the repertoire data. A later genetic analysis took genome-wide SNP genotypes for about three fifths of the 666 donors and used that subset as a discovery cohort. All discovery cohort repertoires had been generated using a single sequencing platform. Both class I and class II loci were covered by HLA typing, at four-digit resolution. Typing coverage varied by locus: 629-630 donors for A, B, C, DRB1 and DQB1; more than 500 for DQA1; around 610 for DPA1; approximately 450 for DPB1. Roughly five DR-DQ haplotypes were treated as single units for association and clustering because of strong linkage in the cohort. Across around 400 genotyped donors of the cohort, an average of about 240,000 unique TCR beta nucleotide sequences per donor were sequenced, and roughly 20% of those sequences were non-productive.

The cohort comprised fewer than 700 healthy bone marrow donors. At the time of sampling, every cohort member was nominally healthy, though immune exposures that went unrecorded were likely present. The donor tested CMV seronegative and was one of the 352 seronegative cohort members. Each donor provided a peripheral blood sample, and peripheral blood mononuclear cells were used for TCR beta sequencing. Genomic DNA was extracted from the blood cell samples with the Qiagen DNeasy Blood Extraction Kit. Findings and caveats that apply to the study as a whole: According to the authors, the approach could potentially be generalized to other disease states and immunological phenotypes. A few of the identified cytomegalovirus-associated TCR beta chains were confirmed in vitro to be specific for cytomegalovirus antigens. According to a later analysis, most CMV-associated TCR beta chains appeared to be HLA-restricted, and the HLA associations seemed to be driven largely by CMV exposure. The classifier was reported to diagnose cytomegalovirus status with high specificity and sensitivity in both the original and validation cohorts. While some public TCRs were present in many individuals, most TCR sequences turned up only very rarely across donors. Strong co-occurrence of HLA alleles, especially DR and DQ, made assigning TCR associations to individual alleles difficult. Immune exposure information for the cohort was limited to CMV serostatus. In a later analysis, over 15,000 TCR beta sequences were associated with specific HLA alleles at a false discovery rate of 0.05. Because the 87-base-pair reads could not distinguish some IMGT-functional V segments, including TRBV6-2 and TRBV6-3, those segments were excluded. Only TCR beta chains were sequenced in this cohort, and the absence of alpha or paired-chain data limited detectable features. A total of around 150 TCR beta chains were listed by the study as associated with cytomegalovirus. Because HLA typing was missing for some donors at each locus, association tests included only the typed subset. Roughly 17 rarely observed V segments, including chromosome 9 orphons, were excluded from the earlier analysis of almost 600 of the donors because counts were too low. According to a later analysis, TCR association rates differed among HLA loci, with DRB1 alleles showing the most associated TCRs and HLA-C alleles showing the fewest. A later analysis found that HLA-associated TCR beta chains were more clonally expanded and had lower generation probabilities than equally common non-associated chains. A further reported finding was that TCR beta sequences accurately predicted the HLA-A and HLA-B alleles for most subjects in the first cohort. The sequencing pipeline was judged likely to have produced a cluster of highly shared sequence variants as a technical artifact. Linkage disequilibrium might explain the correlated functional status among segregating V segments, but an unknown experimental factor could not be excluded. In an earlier analysis of about 540 of the donors, most TCR beta V segments were observed in productive rearrangements about 87% or about 30% of the time, broadly matching IMGT annotations. According to a later analysis, parvovirus B19, influenza, CMV and Epstein-Barr virus appeared linked to several top co-occurrence clusters. A later genetic analysis associated a missense DCLRE1C variant with V-gene and J-gene trimming of TCR beta chains, and an independent cohort replicated the association. According to a later genetic analysis, donors in an Asian-associated ancestry cluster had fewer N-insertions in productive TCRs than the approximately 650-donor mean. The presence/absence analyses assumed that sequencing depth was roughly uniform across donors, and that assumption may not be true.

The library relied on the immunoSEQ multiplex PCR assay. A mixture of 60 forward primers for TCR Vbeta segments and 13 reverse primers for TCR Jbeta segments was used in the multiplex PCR. Amplification of the CDR3 region of rearranged TCR beta genes was performed with a multiplex PCR assay on genomic DNA. On the Illumina HiSeq System, the amplified TCR beta libraries were sequenced as 87-base-pair reads. As for the original processing: A later analysis tallied roughly 78 million unique TCR beta chains across the approximately 670 repertoires, and approximately 9.9 million of those chains were shared by two or more donors. Raw reads were error-corrected and collapsed into unique sequences with a nearest-neighbor algorithm that merged closely related sequences to remove PCR and sequencing errors. To assign V, D and J gene segments, CDR3 sequences were aligned to IMGT reference sequences. Each retained sequence needed at least a six-nucleotide match to both a V gene segment and a J gene segment. A rearrangement was called productive if the CDR3 had no stop codons and remained in frame with V and J, and every other rearrangement was called non-productive. Following IMGT convention, CDR3 was defined as the stretch from the second conserved V-encoded cysteine to the conserved J-encoded phenylalanine. The earlier analysis of 587 of the donors excluded any sequence lacking an unambiguous match to a single V gene segment. An earlier analysis of a few hundred of the donors called V segments functional above 56.7% productive rearrangements and segregating when the between-donor standard deviation exceeded 5%. To diagnose cytomegalovirus status from the catalog of TCR beta chain sequences, a statistical classification framework was built. In a later analysis, TCR nucleotide sequences were compared against IMGT/GENE-DB human TR gene sequences so that V and J genes could be assigned. Using the TCRdist pipeline, a later analysis assigned CDR3 sequences along with most-parsimonious VDJ recombination scenarios. In a later analysis, each TCR beta chain was defined by its CDR3 amino acid sequence together with its V-gene family, and reads lacking a unique V-gene family were excluded. In a later analysis, around 600 highly shared, low-generation-probability nucleotide sequences were removed to address suspected cross-contamination and a sequencing artifact. In a later analysis, a clonal expansion index for each public chain was calculated from normalized within-repertoire ranks of inferred template counts. In a later analysis, generation probabilities were computed with a VDJ recombination model fitted to out-of-frame rearrangements, and the resulting probabilities were checked against IGoR. In a later analysis, hypergeometric tests were used to score TCR-TCR, TCR-HLA and TCR-CMV co-occurrence, with a repertoire-size bias correction applied to TCR pairs. False discovery rates were estimated in a later analysis by permuting HLA or CMV assignments 20 times. A later analysis grouped co-occurring TCRs with DBSCAN, adding TCRdist sequence similarity when clustering within HLA-allele-positive subsets. For co-occurrence clustering, repertoires with fewer than 30,000 or more than 120,000 public chains were excluded, along with 5 or 6 repertoires with anomalous nucleotide sharing. TCRdb's version of the immuneACCESS table is confined to in-frame rearrangements and falls short of the full clone set. An unresolved V gene accounts for under half of the shortfall where checked; the remainder is of unknown origin. Clonal size and the V and J genes are those of that table, whereas D and trimming came from the DNA. Counted in this sample were approximately 110,000 clones; around 67% of them appeared once. The ten largest clones capture around 4.2% of the sample.

The CDR3 measures 14 amino acids from cysteine to phenylalanine. This entry keeps only the CDR3 DNA: 42 bases, framed from base 1. According to the germline V gene (reference sequence), CDR1 reads MNHEY and CDR2 reads SMNVEV. V ends up 5 bases short and J 1 base short, with an unmatched junction base count of 3. The sequence was obtained from a woman between 40 and 55 years old in good health and CMV-seronegative. Material: PBMCs. The V and J segments used are TRBV27 and TRBJ2-3; TRBD2 lines up with 7 middle nucleotides. The nucleotide sequence reads as follows: TGTGCCAGCAGTGGCCTAGCGGGCACAGATACGCAGTATTTT. Translated, it reads CASSGLAGTDTQYF.